Sequencing of this T cell receptor beta chain was carried out in a study of T cell changes during pregnancy in multiple sclerosis. The CDR3 extends over 13 amino acids. Germline assignment: CDR1 SGHKS and CDR2 YYEKEE (reference sequence). V lost 4 bases, J lost 4 bases, and 11 bases lay in between. Repertoires were generated with immunoSEQ multiplex PCR, while TCRdb's copy carries only in-frame clones and drops some. The repertoire holds roughly 46,000 clones, with 90% to 95% as singletons. The sequence came from a female donor with multiple sclerosis, enrolled in a pregnancy study. The material was CD8+ T cells from peripheral blood mononuclear cells, obtained after pregnancy. The chain couples TRBV5-5 to TRBJ1-2; TRBD1 is a possible D gene (6 bases). In nucleotides, the CDR3 is TGTGCCAGCAGCGCGGACAGAAGCTATGGCTACACCTTC. It specifies CASSADRSYGYTF.